This record covers a single TCR beta chain. This sample was included in a study of blood T cell repertoires in COVID-19. Sequencing was performed with immunoSEQ multiplex PCR; in TCRdb, only in-frame clones are kept and a portion is missing. The table records approximately 210,000 clones, about 90% of them present only once. Unmatched junction bases numbered 15, after V lost 4 bases and J lost 0 bases. The CDR3 loop spans 18 amino acids. Germline CDR1 is GTSNPN and CDR2 is SVGIG (reference sequence). This chain links TRBV30 with TRBJ2-5; 9 bases align to TRBD2. The receptor's source is a man in his thirties or forties with acute or convalescent COVID-19. What was sequenced was peripheral blood. CDR3 nucleotides: TGTGCCTGGAAACGTGGAGCGGGGGGATTGAGATACCAAGAGACCCAGTACTTC. Protein product: CAWKRGAGGLRYQETQYF.